The clone carrying this TCR beta chain came up a few times. The antigen is unknown. The CDR3 consists of 12 residues. V was shortened by 6 bases and J by 1 base, with 10 bases between the two germline ends. Germline V gene sequence: CDR1 DFQATT, CDR2 SNEGSKA (reference sequence). This sample was taken from a study of CD8+CD57+ T cells in acquired aplastic anemia. Study overall: Across the sorted CD4+ and CD8+ cells, DNA amounts averaged about 3.2 ug. Notes on the study in general: Between the patient and control groups, CD8+ Simpson's diversity did not differ significantly. Some 30 was the count of CD8+ CDR3 sequences that patients shared with controls.

All patients picked for sequencing had shown, by flow cytometry, an expansion of CD8+CD57+ cells. With no exception, the patients had severe acquired aplastic anemia. Investigators profiled TCR beta VDJ and CDR3 from genomic DNA template. TCRdb re-called the reads through MiXCR, storing one row per CDR3 protein. The sample contains some 92,000 distinct CDR3 sequences, 55% to 80% of which appear only once. The chain joins TRBV20-1 to TRBJ2-7; D is unresolved. Material for sequencing was sorted CD4+, CD8+, or CD8+CD57+ T cells (not recorded which) from PBMCs. This TCR was sampled from a human donor with aplastic anemia. The CDR3 loop reads CSASGGSYEQYF. The CDR3 DNA reads TGCAGTGCAAGTGGTGGTTCCTACGAGCAGTACTTC.